This TCR beta chain was profiled in a study of T cell responses to AZD1222 COVID-19 vaccine. This clone was observed a single time. The antigen is not known. Profiled with immunoSEQ multiplex PCR; TCRdb holds only in-frame clones, not every one. There are around 130,000 clones in the sample; 80% to 90% occur only once, and roughly 9.1% lies in the top ten. This CDR3 contains 15 residues. V was shortened by 0 bases and J by 0 bases, with 7 bases between the two germline ends. Germline values: CDR1 SGHRS, CDR2 YFSETQ. Study-level findings and limits: Donors were chiefly white British, with a greater number of females, and clonal diversity was perhaps underestimated.

Sequences were derived from peripheral blood, sampled on day 0 of AZD1222 vaccination. J is TRBJ1-3 and V is TRBV5-1, with unresolved D. The receptor was isolated from an adult in good health. Here the CDR3 DNA reads TGCGCCAGCAGCTTGGGGACCGACTCTGGAAACACCATATATTTT. Residues: CASSLGTDSGNTIYF.